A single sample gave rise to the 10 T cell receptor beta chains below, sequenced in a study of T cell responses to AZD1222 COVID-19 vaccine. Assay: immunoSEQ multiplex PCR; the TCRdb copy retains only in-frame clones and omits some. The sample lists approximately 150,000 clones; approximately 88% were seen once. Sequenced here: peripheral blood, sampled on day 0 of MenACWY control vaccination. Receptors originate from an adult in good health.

Here the CDR3 DNA reads TGTGCCAGCAGCGGCGGCAACACCGGGGAGCTGTTTTTT. The encoded protein is CASSGGNTGELFF. The chain couples TRBV9 to TRBJ2-2; D remains ambiguous. The CDR3 sequence is 13 residues long. Germline V gene sequence: CDR1 SGDLS, CDR2 YYNGEE. The V end lost 3 bases, the J end lost 2 bases, and 5 bases lay between the germline ends.

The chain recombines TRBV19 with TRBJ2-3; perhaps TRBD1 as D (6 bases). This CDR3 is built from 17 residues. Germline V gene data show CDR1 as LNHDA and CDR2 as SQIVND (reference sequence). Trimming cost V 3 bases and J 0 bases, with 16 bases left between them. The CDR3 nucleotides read TGTGCCAGTAGTATCTTAGGAACAACAGGGAGCACAGATACGCAGTATTTT. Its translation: CASSILGTTGSTDTQYF.

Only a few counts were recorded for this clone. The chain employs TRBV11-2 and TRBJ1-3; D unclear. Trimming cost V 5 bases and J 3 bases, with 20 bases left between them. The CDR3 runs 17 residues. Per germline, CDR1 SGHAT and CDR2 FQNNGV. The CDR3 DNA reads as TGTGCCAGCAGCCCTCCAATGGGTGAACCGGGTGGAAACACCATATATTTT. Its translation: CASSPPMGEPGGNTIYF.

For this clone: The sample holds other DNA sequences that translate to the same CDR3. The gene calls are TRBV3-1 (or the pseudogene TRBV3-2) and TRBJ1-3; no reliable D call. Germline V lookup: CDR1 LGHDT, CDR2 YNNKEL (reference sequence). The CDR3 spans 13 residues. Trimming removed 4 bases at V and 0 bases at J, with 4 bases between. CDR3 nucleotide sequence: TGTGCCAGCAGCCCCTCCTCTGGAAACACCATATATTTT. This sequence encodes CASSPSSGNTIYF.

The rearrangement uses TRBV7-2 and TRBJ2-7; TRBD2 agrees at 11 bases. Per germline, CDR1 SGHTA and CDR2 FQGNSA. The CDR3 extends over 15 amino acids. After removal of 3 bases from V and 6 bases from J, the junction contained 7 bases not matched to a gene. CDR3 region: CASSFSGRALGEQYF. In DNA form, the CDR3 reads TGTGCCAGCAGCTTTAGCGGGAGGGCCCTCGGCGAGCAGTACTTC.

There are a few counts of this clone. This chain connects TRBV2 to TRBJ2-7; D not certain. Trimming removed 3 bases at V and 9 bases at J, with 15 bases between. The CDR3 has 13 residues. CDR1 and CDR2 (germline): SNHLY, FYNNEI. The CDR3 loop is CASSDSRLGVQYF. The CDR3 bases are TGTGCCAGCAGTGACAGCAGGCTCGGCGTGCAGTACTTC. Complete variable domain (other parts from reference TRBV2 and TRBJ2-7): EPEVTQTPSHQVTQMGQEVILRCVPISNHLYFYWYRQILGQKVEFLVSFYNNEISEKSEIFDDQFSVERPDGSNFTLKIRSTKLEDSAMYFCASSDSRLGVQYFGPGTRLTVT.

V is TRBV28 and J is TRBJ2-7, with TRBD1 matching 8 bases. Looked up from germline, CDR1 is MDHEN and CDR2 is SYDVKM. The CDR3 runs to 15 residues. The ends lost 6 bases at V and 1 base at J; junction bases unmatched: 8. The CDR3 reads CASSPGGAGSYEQYF. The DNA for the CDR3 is TGTGCCAGCAGCCCAGGGGGCGCGGGTTCCTACGAGCAGTACTTC. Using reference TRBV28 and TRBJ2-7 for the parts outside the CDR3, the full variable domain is DVKVTQSSRYLVKRTGEKVFLECVQDMDHENMFWYRQDPGLGLRLIYFSYDVKMKEKGDIPEGYSVSREKKERFSLILESASTNQTSMYLCASSPGGAGSYEQYFGPGTRLTVT.

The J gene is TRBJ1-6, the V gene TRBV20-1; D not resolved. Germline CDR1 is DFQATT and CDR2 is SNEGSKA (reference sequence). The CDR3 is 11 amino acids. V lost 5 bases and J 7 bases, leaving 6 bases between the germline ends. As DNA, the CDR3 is TGCAGTGCTCGCGGGAATTCACCCCTCCACTTT. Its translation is CSARGNSPLHF.

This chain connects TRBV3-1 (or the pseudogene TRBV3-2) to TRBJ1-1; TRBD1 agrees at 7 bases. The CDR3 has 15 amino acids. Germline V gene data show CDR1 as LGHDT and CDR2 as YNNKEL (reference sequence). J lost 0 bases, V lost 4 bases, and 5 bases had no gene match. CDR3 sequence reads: CASSRQTGLNTEAFF. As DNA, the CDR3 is TGTGCCAGCAGCCGACAGACAGGGCTGAACACTGAAGCTTTCTTT.

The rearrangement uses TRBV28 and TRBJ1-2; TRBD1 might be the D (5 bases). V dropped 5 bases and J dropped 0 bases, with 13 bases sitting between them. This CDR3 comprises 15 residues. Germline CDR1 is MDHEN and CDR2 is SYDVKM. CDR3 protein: CASSTTGSANYGYTF. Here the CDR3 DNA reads TGTGCCAGCAGTACCACAGGCTCAGCTAACTATGGCTACACCTTC.